This TCR beta chain stems from a study of OX40 agonist ivuxolimab in advanced cancers. Whole-study context: Ivuxolimab, which is an agonistic anti-OX40 (CD134) antibody, was administered to the patients. The study, taken as a whole, reports: CD8+ T cells averaged more expanded clones than CD4+.

Assay used: immunoSEQ multiplex PCR; TCRdb lists only in-frame clones, some missing. Among over 55,000 clones listed, 86% were seen once. After removal of 6 bases from V and 2 bases from J, the junction contained 5 bases not matched to a gene. The CDR3 loop spans 14 amino acids. CDR1 is MNHEY and CDR2 is SVGAGI in the germline V gene. Remarks on this clone: Its antigen is not known.

The specimen was CD4+ or CD8+ T cells sorted from blood, collected in a trial of the OX40 agonist ivuxolimab. V is TRBV6-5 and J is TRBJ2-5, with 8 nucleotides matching TRBD2. This receptor was identified in an adult with an advanced solid tumor such as melanoma, head and neck, liver or kidney cancer. Written as DNA, the CDR3 is TGTGCCAGCAGCCCTACGGGGGGGCAAGAGACCCAGTACTTC. It translates to CASSPTGGQETQYF.